Listed below are T cell receptor beta chains from one sample, sequenced in a study of lymphopenia after photon versus proton radiotherapy. Measured with immunoSEQ multiplex PCR; TCRdb has only the in-frame clones, and not every one. The table has about 53,000 clones, around 88% seen once; the top ten hold roughly 29%. The sequencing here drew on peripheral blood, taken from a patient treated with photon-based radiotherapy. These receptors all stem from a man aged 50-59 years with gastric cancer. CDR3s include the opening cysteine and the closing phenylalanine or tryptophan. Each record gives: D gene, J gene, V gene, clone size, CDR3 DNA, CDR3 protein. A D gene is named only where the DNA matches it firmly. Part of the rows lack a size; the others show once, few, many or a class for expanded clones.

D gene: TRBD1; J gene: TRBJ2-7; V gene: TRBV18; clone size: once; CDR3 DNA: TGTGCCAGCTCACCACTGGGACAGGTAAAAGGGGTCAAGAACGAGCAGTACTTC; CDR3 protein: CASSPLGQVKGVKNEQYF
D gene: .; J gene: TRBJ1-5; V gene: TRBV30; clone size: few; CDR3 DNA: TGTGCCTGGAGCCGGGACTCCAGCAATCAGCCCCAGCATTTT; CDR3 protein: CAWSRDSSNQPQHF
D gene: TRBD1; J gene: TRBJ1-5; V gene: TRBV6-5; clone size: .; CDR3 DNA: TGTGCCAGCAGTTACAGACAGGGGGCTCAACAGCCCCAGCATTTT; CDR3 protein: CASSYRQGAQQPQHF
D gene: TRBD1; J gene: TRBJ2-5; V gene: TRBV18; clone size: .; CDR3 DNA: TGTGCCAGCTCACCCCCGACAGGGCGGGAGACCCAGTACTTC; CDR3 protein: CASSPPTGRETQYF
D gene: .; J gene: TRBJ1-3; V gene: TRBV11-3; clone size: .; CDR3 DNA: TGTGCCAGCAGCTTAGGTGGTGGCAGGGGAAACACCATATATTTT; CDR3 protein: CASSLGGGRGNTIYF
D gene: .; J gene: TRBJ2-5; V gene: TRBV7-9; clone size: .; CDR3 DNA: TGTGCCAGCAGCAGGGGACTCCCCCAAGAGACCCAGTACTTC; CDR3 protein: CASSRGLPQETQYF
D gene: .; J gene: TRBJ1-4; V gene: TRBV6-6; clone size: .; CDR3 DNA: TGTGCCAGCATTGGGGTTTCGTCTAATGAAAAACTGTTTTTT; CDR3 protein: CASIGVSSNEKLFF
D gene: TRBD1; J gene: TRBJ2-7; V gene: TRBV30; clone size: .; CDR3 DNA: TGTGCCTGGAGTGTAAGAGGTAGCGACAGGGCCTCTTACGAGCAGTACTTC; CDR3 protein: CAWSVRGSDRASYEQYF
D gene: .; J gene: TRBJ1-2; V gene: TRBV6-1; clone size: .; CDR3 DNA: TGTGCCAGCAGTGCGGGAGAGGGAGGCTACACCTTC; CDR3 protein: CASSAGEGGYTF
D gene: .; J gene: TRBJ2-7; V gene: TRBV19; clone size: .; CDR3 DNA: TGTGCCAGTAGTCTCACTGGGGGTGTTTACGAGCAGTACTTC; CDR3 protein: CASSLTGGVYEQYF
D gene: .; J gene: TRBJ2-5; V gene: TRBV6-5; clone size: .; CDR3 DNA: TGTGCCAGCAGTTACTCGGGGATAGAGACCCAGTACTTC; CDR3 protein: CASSYSGIETQYF
D gene: .; J gene: TRBJ2-1; V gene: TRBV6-1; clone size: .; CDR3 DNA: TGTGCCAGCAGTGAATTAGACAGCCTAACCTACAATGAGCAGTTCTTC; CDR3 protein: CASSELDSLTYNEQFF
D gene: TRBD2; J gene: TRBJ2-1; V gene: TRBV5-1; clone size: .; CDR3 DNA: TGCGCCACCCGACCGGGACTAACCGTAAATGAGCAGTTCTTC; CDR3 protein: CATRPGLTVNEQFF
D gene: TRBD1; J gene: TRBJ1-2; V gene: TRBV19; clone size: .; CDR3 DNA: TGTGCCAGTAGACGGGACAGGGGATATGGCTACACCTTC; CDR3 protein: CASRRDRGYGYTF
D gene: TRBD2; J gene: TRBJ2-5; V gene: TRBV11-2; clone size: .; CDR3 DNA: TGTGCCAGCCGTAAGGGAGGGAAAGAGACCCAGTACTTC; CDR3 protein: CASRKGGKETQYF
D gene: TRBD2; J gene: TRBJ2-1; V gene: TRBV27; clone size: .; CDR3 DNA: TGTGCCAGCAGTACAAAGATACAGGGACTAGCGGGTAACAATGAGCAGTTCTTC; CDR3 protein: CASSTKIQGLAGNNEQFF
D gene: TRBD1; J gene: TRBJ1-1; V gene: TRBV27; clone size: many; CDR3 DNA: TGTGCCAGCATCTTCCGGGGACAGGGGAGGACTGAAGCTTTCTTT; CDR3 protein: CASIFRGQGRTEAFF
D gene: TRBD2; J gene: TRBJ2-1; V gene: TRBV7-2; clone size: few; CDR3 DNA: TGTGCCAGCAGCCCAGCGGGGACTACCTACAATGAGCAGTTCTTC; CDR3 protein: CASSPAGTTYNEQFF
D gene: TRBD1; J gene: TRBJ1-2; V gene: TRBV30; clone size: .; CDR3 DNA: TGTGCCTGGAAGCGGGACAGGGGATCTTCTGGCTACACCTTC; CDR3 protein: CAWKRDRGSSGYTF
D gene: .; J gene: TRBJ2-3; V gene: TRBV29-1; clone size: .; CDR3 DNA: TGCAGCGTTAGGATCGAAACAGATACGCAGTATTTT; CDR3 protein: CSVRIETDTQYF
D gene: .; J gene: TRBJ2-2; V gene: TRBV7-2; clone size: .; CDR3 DNA: TGTGCCAGCAGCTTCGGGGGTAACACCGGGGAGCTGTTTTTT; CDR3 protein: CASSFGGNTGELFF
D gene: TRBD2; J gene: TRBJ2-1; V gene: TRBV7-8; clone size: .; CDR3 DNA: TGTGCCAGCAGCGTACTACTAGCGGGAGTCTACAATGAGCAGTTCTTC; CDR3 protein: CASSVLLAGVYNEQFF
D gene: .; J gene: TRBJ1-2; V gene: TRBV2; clone size: few; CDR3 DNA: TGTGCCAGCACCCCTGACAGAGACTATGGCTACACCTTC; CDR3 protein: CASTPDRDYGYTF
D gene: .; J gene: TRBJ2-2; V gene: TRBV4-2; clone size: .; CDR3 DNA: TGTGCCAGCAGCCAAGTAGGCTTCAACACCGGGGAGCTGTTTTTT; CDR3 protein: CASSQVGFNTGELFF
D gene: .; J gene: TRBJ2-5; V gene: TRBV18; clone size: .; CDR3 DNA: TGTGCCAGCTCACCTAACCGAGTTGGGACCCAGTACTTC; CDR3 protein: CASSPNRVGTQYF
D gene: TRBD1; J gene: TRBJ1-6; V gene: TRBV4-3; clone size: once; CDR3 DNA: TGCGCCAGCAGCCAAGGACAGGGAGGATCACCCCTCCACTTT; CDR3 protein: CASSQGQGGSPLHF
D gene: TRBD1; J gene: TRBJ2-3; V gene: TRBV4-2; clone size: .; CDR3 DNA: TGTGCCAGCAGCCGGTCGACAGGGGGCTCTGATACGCAGTATTTT; CDR3 protein: CASSRSTGGSDTQYF
D gene: .; J gene: TRBJ2-7; V gene: TRBV2; clone size: many; CDR3 DNA: TGTGCCAGCAGGAAGGGGGAGGGCCTGGGTACCTACGAGCAGTACTTC; CDR3 protein: CASRKGEGLGTYEQYF
D gene: .; J gene: TRBJ1-3; V gene: TRBV7-2; clone size: .; CDR3 DNA: TGTGCCAGCAGCTTAGTATCCGGGGGATTCTCTGGAAACACCATATATTTT; CDR3 protein: CASSLVSGGFSGNTIYF
D gene: .; J gene: TRBJ1-1; V gene: TRBV2; clone size: .; CDR3 DNA: TGTGCCAGCAGTGGTGACATGAACACTGAAGCTTTCTTT; CDR3 protein: CASSGDMNTEAFF
D gene: .; J gene: TRBJ2-1; V gene: TRBV7-2; clone size: .; CDR3 DNA: TGTGCCAGCAGCCCCGGGGGCCCGTGGGATGAGCAGTTCTTC; CDR3 protein: CASSPGGPWDEQFF
D gene: TRBD1; J gene: TRBJ1-2; V gene: TRBV4-2; clone size: .; CDR3 DNA: TGTGCCAGCAGCCCGGAGGACAGGGATGGCTATGGCTACACCTTC; CDR3 protein: CASSPEDRDGYGYTF
D gene: .; J gene: TRBJ2-2; V gene: TRBV30; clone size: few; CDR3 DNA: TGTGCCTGGAGTGCGGGATTGGGGGAGCTGTTTTTT; CDR3 protein: CAWSAGLGELFF
D gene: .; J gene: TRBJ1-4; V gene: TRBV7-9; clone size: .; CDR3 DNA: TGTGCCAGCAGCTTACTTCAGGGTTGGGATGGCGGTGAAAAACTGTTTTTT; CDR3 protein: CASSLLQGWDGGEKLFF
D gene: .; J gene: TRBJ1-5; V gene: TRBV15; clone size: .; CDR3 DNA: TGTGCCACCAGCAGAGTATTCGATAGCAGGCAGCCCCAGCATTTT; CDR3 protein: CATSRVFDSRQPQHF
D gene: .; J gene: TRBJ1-3; V gene: TRBV29-1; clone size: .; CDR3 DNA: TGCAGCGTTGGACAAGGAAACACCATATATTTT; CDR3 protein: CSVGQGNTIYF
D gene: .; J gene: TRBJ1-1; V gene: TRBV2; clone size: .; CDR3 DNA: TGTGCCAGCAGTGTACAGCCAACTGAAGCTTTCTTT; CDR3 protein: CASSVQPTEAFF